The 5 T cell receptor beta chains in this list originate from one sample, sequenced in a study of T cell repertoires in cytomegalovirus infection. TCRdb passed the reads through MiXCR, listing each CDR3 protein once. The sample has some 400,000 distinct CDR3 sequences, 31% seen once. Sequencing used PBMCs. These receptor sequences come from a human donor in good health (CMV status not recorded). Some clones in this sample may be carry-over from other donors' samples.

CDR3 sequence: CAWSATSGTGVGQPQHF. CDR3 in DNA: TGTGCCTGGAGTGCTACCTCCGGGACAGGGGTGGGTCAGCCCCAGCATTTT. The J gene is TRBJ1-5, the V gene TRBV30; 10 positions match TRBD1. CDR1 is GTSNPN, CDR2 SVGIG, per germline (reference sequence). The CDR3 runs 17 residues. V gave up 1 base and J gave up 6 bases; unmatched junction bases: 12. Combining the CDR3 with reference TRBV30 and TRBJ1-5 gives the whole variable domain SQTIHQWPATLVQPVGSPLSLECTVEGTSNPNLYWYRQAAGRGLQLLFYSVGIGQISSEVPQNLSASRPQDRQFILSSKKLLLSDSGFYLCAWSATSGTGVGQPQHFGDGTRLSIL.

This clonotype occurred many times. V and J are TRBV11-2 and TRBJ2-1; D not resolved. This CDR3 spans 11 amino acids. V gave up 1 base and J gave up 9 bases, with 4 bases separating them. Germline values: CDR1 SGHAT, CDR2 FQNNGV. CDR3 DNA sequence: TGTGCCAGCAGCTTAGGGTTTGAGCAGTTCTTC. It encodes CASSLGFEQFF.

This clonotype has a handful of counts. CDR3 coding DNA: TGTGCCAGCGGCAGGGGGTACGAGCAGTACTTC. This encodes CASGRGYEQYF. V and J are TRBV6-2 or TRBV6-3 and TRBJ2-7; 7 nucleotides line up with TRBD1. This CDR3 has 11 residues. Germline V lookup: CDR1 MNHEY, CDR2 SVGEGT. V lost 8 bases to trimming and J lost 4 bases; unmatched junction nucleotides: 2.

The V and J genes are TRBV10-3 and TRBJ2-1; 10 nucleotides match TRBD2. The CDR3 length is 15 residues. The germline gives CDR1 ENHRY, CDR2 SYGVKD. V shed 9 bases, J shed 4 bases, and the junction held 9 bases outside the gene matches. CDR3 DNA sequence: TGTGCCATGGGTAGCGGGGGGAACCCATACAATGAGCAGTTCTTC. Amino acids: CAMGSGGNPYNEQFF.

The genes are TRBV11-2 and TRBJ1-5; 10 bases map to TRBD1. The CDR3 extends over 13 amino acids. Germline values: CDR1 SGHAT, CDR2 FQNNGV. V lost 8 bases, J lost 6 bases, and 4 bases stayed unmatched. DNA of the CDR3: TGTGCCAGCGGGACAGGGGCTTTTCAGCCCCAGCATTTT. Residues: CASGTGAFQPQHF.